This T cell receptor (beta chain) was recorded in a study of regulatory T cells in long-lasting Graves disease. General study results and limits: Favored usage of TRBV28, TRBJ1-2 and TRBJ2-5 was recorded in persistent disease. Having only a small sample size may have limited accuracy. Persistent patients had a count of shared public clonotypes (roughly 2,500) that exceeded that of new patients (966).

V lost 6 bases, J lost 3 bases, and 5 bases stayed unmatched. The CDR3 covers 14 residues. CDR1 is MNHNS, CDR2 SASEGT, per germline. Time point meaning: newly diagnosed GD, antithyroid drugs for less than 3 months. RNA isolated from PBMCs was used to make the TCR library. This clonotype has ten or more counts. The antigen is unknown. The authors built TCR beta libraries using iRepertoire HTBI primers and Arm-PCR of CDR3 regions. TCRdb fed the multiplex PCR reads into MiXCR, producing one record per CDR3 protein. The data contain about 400,000 distinct CDR3 sequences, about 17% of them singletons. These data are also associated with another study on T cells in Graves' hyperthyroidism and ophthalmopathy.

The specimen comprised peripheral blood mononuclear cells (PBMCs), sampled at new diagnosis, from a patient treated with antithyroid drugs. The origin of this receptor is a woman under 30 with Graves disease. The V gene is TRBV6-1, the J gene TRBJ1-1; 9 nucleotides line up with TRBD1. The CDR3 sequence is CASRPGQGDTEAFF. In DNA, the CDR3 is TGTGCCAGCAGACCGGGACAGGGTGACACTGAAGCTTTCTTT.